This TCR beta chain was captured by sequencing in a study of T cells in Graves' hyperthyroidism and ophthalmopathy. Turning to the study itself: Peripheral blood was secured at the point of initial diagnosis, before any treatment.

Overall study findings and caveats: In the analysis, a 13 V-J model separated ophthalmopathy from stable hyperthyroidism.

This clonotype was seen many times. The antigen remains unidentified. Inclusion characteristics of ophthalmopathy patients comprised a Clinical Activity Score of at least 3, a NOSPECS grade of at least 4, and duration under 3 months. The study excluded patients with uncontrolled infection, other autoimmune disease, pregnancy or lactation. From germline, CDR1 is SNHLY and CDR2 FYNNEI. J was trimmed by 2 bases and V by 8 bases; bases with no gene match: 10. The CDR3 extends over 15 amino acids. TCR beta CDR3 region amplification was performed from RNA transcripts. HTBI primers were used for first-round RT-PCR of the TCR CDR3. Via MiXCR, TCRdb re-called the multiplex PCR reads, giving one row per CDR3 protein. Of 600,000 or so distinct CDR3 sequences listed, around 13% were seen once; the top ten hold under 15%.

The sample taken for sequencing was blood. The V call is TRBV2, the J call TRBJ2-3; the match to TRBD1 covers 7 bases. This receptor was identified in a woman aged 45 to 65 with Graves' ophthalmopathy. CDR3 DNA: TGTGCCAGCTCGGATGGTAGGGGGCTCACAGATACGCAGTATTTT. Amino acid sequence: CASSDGRGLTDTQYF.